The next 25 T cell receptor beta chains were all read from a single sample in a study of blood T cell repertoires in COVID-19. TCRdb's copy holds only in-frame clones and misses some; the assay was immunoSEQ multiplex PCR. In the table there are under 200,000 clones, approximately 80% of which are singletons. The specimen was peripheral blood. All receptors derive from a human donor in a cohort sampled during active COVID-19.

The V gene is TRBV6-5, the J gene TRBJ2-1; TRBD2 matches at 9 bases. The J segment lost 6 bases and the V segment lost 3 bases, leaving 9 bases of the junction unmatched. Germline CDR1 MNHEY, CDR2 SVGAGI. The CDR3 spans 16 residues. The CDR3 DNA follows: TGTGCCAGCAGTTATTTAAAAGGAGCGGGAGGCAATGAGCAGTTCTTC. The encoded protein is CASSYLKGAGGNEQFF.

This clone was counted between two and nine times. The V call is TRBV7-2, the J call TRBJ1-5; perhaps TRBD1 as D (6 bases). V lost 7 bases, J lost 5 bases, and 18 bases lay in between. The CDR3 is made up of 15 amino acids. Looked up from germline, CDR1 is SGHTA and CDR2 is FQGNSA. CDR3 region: CASNQVGAWDQPQHF. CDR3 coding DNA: TGTGCCAGCAATCAAGTGGGGGCGTGGGATCAGCCCCAGCATTTT.

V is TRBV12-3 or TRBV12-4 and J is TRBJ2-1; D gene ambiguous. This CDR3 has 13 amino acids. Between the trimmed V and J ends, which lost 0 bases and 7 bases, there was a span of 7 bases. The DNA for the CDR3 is TGTGCCAGCAGTTTAGCAAAAGCGAATGAGCAGTTCTTC. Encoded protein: CASSLAKANEQFF.

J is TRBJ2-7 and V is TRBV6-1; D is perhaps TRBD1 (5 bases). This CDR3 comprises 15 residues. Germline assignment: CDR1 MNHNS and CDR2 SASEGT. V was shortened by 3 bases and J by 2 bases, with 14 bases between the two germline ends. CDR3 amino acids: CASSDWGRNPYEQYF. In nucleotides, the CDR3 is TGTGCCAGCAGTGATTGGGGCAGGAACCCCTACGAGCAGTACTTC.

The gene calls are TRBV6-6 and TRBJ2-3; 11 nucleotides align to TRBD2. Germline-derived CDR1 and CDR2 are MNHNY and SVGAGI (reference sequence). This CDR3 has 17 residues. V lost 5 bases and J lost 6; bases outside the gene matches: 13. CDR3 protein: CASSPGLAVVRGDTQYF. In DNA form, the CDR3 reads TGTGCCAGCAGTCCGGGACTAGCGGTCGTCCGGGGGGATACGCAGTATTTT.

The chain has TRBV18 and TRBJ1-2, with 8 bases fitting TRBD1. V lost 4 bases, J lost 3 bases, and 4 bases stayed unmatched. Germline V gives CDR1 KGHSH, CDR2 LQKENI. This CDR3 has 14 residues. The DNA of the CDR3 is TGTGCCAGCTCACTAATGGACAGGGACTATGGCTACACCTTC. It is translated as CASSLMDRDYGYTF.

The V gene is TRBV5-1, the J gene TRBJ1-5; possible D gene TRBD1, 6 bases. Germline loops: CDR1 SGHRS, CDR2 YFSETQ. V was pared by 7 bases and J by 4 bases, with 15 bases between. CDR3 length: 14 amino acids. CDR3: CASSPDSPNQPQHF. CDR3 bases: TGCGCCAGCTCTCCGGACAGCCCTAATCAGCCCCAGCATTTT.

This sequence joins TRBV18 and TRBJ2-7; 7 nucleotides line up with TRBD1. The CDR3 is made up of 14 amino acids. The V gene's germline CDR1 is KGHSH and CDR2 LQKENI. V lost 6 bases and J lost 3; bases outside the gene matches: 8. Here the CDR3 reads CASSEGTASYEQYF. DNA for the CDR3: TGTGCCAGCTCCGAGGGGACAGCGAGCTACGAGCAGTACTTC.

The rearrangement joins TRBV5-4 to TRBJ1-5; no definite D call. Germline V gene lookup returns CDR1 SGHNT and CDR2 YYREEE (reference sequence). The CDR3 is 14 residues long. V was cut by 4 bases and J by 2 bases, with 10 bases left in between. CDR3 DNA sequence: TGTGCCAGCAGCCCGGGGATGGGCAATCAGCCCCAGCATTTT. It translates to CASSPGMGNQPQHF.

Written as DNA, the CDR3 is TGTGCCAGCAGCTTCCTATCGTACCAAGAGACCCAGTACTTC. Its translation is CASSFLSYQETQYF. The chain combines TRBV5-6 with TRBJ2-5; D is ambiguous. V was shortened by 2 bases and J by 0 bases, with 8 bases between the two germline ends. The CDR3 length is 14 residues. Germline CDR1 reads SGHDT; CDR2 reads YYEEEE.

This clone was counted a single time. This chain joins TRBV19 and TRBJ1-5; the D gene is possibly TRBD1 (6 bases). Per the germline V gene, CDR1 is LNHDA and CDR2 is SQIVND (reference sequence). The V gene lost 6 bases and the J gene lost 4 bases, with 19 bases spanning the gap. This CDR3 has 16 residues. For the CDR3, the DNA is TGTGCCAGTAGAGACAGCGGGGGGCGCGGGAATCAGCCCCAGCATTTT. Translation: CASRDSGGRGNQPQHF.

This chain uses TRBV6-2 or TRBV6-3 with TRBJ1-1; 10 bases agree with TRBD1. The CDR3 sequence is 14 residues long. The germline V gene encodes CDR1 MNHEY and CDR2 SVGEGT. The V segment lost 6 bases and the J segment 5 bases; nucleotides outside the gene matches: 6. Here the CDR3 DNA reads TGTGCCAGCAGCATCGACAGGGGGCGAACTGAAGCTTTCTTT. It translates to CASSIDRGRTEAFF.

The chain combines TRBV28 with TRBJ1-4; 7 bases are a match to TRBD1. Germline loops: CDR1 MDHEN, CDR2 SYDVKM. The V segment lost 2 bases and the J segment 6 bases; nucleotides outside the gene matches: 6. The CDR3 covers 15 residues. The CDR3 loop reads CASSLDQGEYEKLFF. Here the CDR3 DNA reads TGTGCCAGCAGTTTAGATCAGGGGGAGTATGAAAAACTGTTTTTT.

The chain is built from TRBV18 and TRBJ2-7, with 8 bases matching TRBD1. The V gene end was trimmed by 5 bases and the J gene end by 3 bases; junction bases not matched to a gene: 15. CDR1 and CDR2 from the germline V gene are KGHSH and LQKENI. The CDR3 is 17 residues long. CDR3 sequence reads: CASSVTSPSTGVYEQYF. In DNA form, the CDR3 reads TGTGCCAGCTCAGTCACTTCCCCTTCGACAGGGGTCTACGAGCAGTACTTC.

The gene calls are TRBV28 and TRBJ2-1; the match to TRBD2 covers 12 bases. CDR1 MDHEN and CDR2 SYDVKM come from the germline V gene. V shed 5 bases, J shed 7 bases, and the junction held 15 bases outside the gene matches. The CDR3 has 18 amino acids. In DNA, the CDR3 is TGTGCCAGCAGTCCCCTCGGACTAGCGGGAAGGCTAATGAATGAGCAGTTCTTC. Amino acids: CASSPLGLAGRLMNEQFF.

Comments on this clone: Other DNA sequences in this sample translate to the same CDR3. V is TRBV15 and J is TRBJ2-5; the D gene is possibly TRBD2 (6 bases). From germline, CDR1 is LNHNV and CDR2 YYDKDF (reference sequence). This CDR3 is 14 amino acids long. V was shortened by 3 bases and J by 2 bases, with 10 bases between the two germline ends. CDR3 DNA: TGTGCCACCAGCAGGGGACTGGCTCAAGAGACCCAGTACTTC. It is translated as CATSRGLAQETQYF.

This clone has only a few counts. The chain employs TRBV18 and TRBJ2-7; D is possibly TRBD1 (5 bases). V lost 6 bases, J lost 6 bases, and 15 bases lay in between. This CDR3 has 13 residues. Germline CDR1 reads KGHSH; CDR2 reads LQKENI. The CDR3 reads CASSPTDRIEQYF. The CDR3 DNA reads TGTGCCAGCTCCCCCACTGACAGAATCGAGCAGTACTTC.

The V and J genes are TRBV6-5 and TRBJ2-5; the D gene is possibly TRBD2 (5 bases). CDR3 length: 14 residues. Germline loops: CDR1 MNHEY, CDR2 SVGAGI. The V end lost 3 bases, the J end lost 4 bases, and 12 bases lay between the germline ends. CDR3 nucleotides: TGTGCCAGCAGTTATCGAGGGCTATTAGAGACCCAGTACTTC. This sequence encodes CASSYRGLLETQYF.

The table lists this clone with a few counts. The CDR3 bases are TGTGCCAGCAGCTTAGGGGCAAGCGGGGCCAACGTCCTGACTTTC. Residues: CASSLGASGANVLTF. The chain carries TRBV7-8 and TRBJ2-6; unclear D gene. Germline CDR1 is SGHVS and CDR2 is FQNEAQ. Trimming left V 1 base short and J 4 bases short, with 8 bases between. The CDR3 sequence is 15 residues long. The whole variable domain, filled in from reference TRBV7-8 and TRBJ2-6, reads GAGVSQSPRYKVAKRGQDVALRCDPISGHVSLFWYQQALGQGPEFLTYFQNEAQLDKSGLPSDRFFAERPEGSVSTLKIQRTQQEDSAVYLCASSLGASGANVLTFGAGSRLTVL.

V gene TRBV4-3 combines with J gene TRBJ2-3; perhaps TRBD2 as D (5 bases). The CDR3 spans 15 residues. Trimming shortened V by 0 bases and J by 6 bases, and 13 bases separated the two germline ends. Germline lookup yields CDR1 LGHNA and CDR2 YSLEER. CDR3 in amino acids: CASSQDPAARDTQYF. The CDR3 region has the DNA TGCGCCAGCAGCCAAGACCCAGCGGCTCGGGATACGCAGTATTTT.

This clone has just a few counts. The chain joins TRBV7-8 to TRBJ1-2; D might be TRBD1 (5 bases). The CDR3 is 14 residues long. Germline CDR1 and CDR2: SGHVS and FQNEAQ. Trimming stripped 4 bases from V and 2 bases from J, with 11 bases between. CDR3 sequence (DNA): TGTGCCAGCAGCTCACCACAGGAGAACTATGGCTACACCTTC. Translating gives CASSSPQENYGYTF.

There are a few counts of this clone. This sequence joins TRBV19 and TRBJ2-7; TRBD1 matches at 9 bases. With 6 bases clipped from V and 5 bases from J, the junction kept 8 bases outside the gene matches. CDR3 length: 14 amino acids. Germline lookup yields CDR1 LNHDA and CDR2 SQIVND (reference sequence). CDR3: CASSPDRGGHEQYF. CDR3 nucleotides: TGTGCCAGTAGCCCGGACAGGGGAGGACACGAGCAGTACTTC.

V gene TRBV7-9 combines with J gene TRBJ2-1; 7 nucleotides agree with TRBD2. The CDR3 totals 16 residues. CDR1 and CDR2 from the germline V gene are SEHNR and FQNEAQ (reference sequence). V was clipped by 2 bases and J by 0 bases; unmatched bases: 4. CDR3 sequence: CASSLLRGSSYNEQFF. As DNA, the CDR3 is TGTGCCAGCAGCTTACTTCGCGGGAGCTCCTACAATGAGCAGTTCTTC.

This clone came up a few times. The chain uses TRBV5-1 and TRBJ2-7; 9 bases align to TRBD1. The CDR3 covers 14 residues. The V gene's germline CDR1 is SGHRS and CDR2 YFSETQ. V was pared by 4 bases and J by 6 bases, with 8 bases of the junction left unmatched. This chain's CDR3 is CASSPTGGSLEQYF. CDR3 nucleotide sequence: TGCGCCAGCAGCCCGACAGGGGGAAGCCTCGAGCAGTACTTC.

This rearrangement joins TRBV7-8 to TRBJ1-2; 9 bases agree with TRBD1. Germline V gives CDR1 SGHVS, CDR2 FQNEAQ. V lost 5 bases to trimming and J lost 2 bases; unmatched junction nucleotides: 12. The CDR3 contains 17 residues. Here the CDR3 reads CASSTQGALLPNYGYTF. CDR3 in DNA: TGTGCCAGCAGCACACAGGGGGCCCTTTTACCCAACTATGGCTACACCTTC.